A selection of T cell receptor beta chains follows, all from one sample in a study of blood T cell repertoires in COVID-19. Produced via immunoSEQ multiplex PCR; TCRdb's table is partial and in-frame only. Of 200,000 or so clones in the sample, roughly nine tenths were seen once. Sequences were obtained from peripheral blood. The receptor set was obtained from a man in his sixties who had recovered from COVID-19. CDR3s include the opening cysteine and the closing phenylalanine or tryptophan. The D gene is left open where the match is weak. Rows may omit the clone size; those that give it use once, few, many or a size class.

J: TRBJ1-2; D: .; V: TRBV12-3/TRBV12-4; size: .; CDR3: CASSLLQTYGYTF; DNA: TGTGCCAGCAGTTTGTTGCAGACTTATGGCTACACCTTC
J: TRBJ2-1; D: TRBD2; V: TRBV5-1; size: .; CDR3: CASSLAGDYYNEQFF; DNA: TGCGCCAGCAGCTTGGCCGGGGACTACTACAATGAGCAGTTCTTC
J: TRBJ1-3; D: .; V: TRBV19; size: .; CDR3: CASSTDLGLSKGTIYF; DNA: TGTGCCAGTAGTACCGACCTGGGGCTCTCCAAGGGGACCATATATTTT
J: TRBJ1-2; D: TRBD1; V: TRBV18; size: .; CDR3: CASSHTGDYGYTF; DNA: TGTGCCAGCTCCCACACAGGGGACTATGGCTACACCTTC
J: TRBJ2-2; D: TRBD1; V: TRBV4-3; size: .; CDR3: CASSRKTGGFGELFF; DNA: TGCGCCAGCAGCCGGAAGACAGGGGGATTCGGGGAGCTGTTTTTT
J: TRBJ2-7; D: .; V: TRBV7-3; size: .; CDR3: CASSLGHPGAEQYF; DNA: TGTGCCAGCAGCTTAGGGCACCCTGGGGCCGAGCAGTACTTC
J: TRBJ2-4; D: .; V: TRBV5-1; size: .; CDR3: CASSLAGSPLGNIQYF; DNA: TGCGCCAGCAGCTTGGCGGGGAGCCCCTTGGGGAACATTCAGTACTTC
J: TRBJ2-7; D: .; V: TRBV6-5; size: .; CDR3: CASRLDYLSSYEQYF; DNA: TGTGCCAGCAGATTGGACTACCTGAGCTCCTACGAGCAGTACTTC
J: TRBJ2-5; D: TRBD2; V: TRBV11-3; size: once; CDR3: CASSSSGRGETQYF; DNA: TGTGCCAGCAGCTCGAGCGGGAGGGGTGAGACCCAGTACTTC
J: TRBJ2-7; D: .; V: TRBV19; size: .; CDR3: CASRQAGSSYEQYF; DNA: TGTGCCAGTAGACAGGCGGGGAGCTCCTACGAGCAGTACTTC
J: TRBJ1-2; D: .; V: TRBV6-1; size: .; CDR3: CASSEMPGINYGYTF; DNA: TGTGCCAGCAGTGAAATGCCAGGGATTAACTATGGCTACACCTTC
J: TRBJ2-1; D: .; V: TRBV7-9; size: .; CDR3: CASSSSVYNEQFF; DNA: TGTGCCAGCAGCTCTTCAGTCTACAATGAGCAGTTCTTC
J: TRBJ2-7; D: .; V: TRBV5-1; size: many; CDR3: CASSLAGTYEQYF; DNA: TGCGCCAGCAGCTTGGCCGGGACTTACGAGCAGTACTTC
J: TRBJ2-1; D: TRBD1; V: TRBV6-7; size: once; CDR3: CASSYSGQGIEFASYNEQFF; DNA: TGTGCCAGCAGTTACTCAGGACAGGGCATCGAGTTCGCCTCCTACAATGAGCAGTTCTTC
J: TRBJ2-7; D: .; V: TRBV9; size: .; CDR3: CASSVTPRDMGAQYF; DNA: TGTGCCAGCAGCGTAACCCCCCGGGACATGGGAGCGCAGTACTTC
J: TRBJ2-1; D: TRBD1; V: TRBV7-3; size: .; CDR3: CASSSGGPSEQFF; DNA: TGTGCCAGCTCCTCAGGGGGCCCCTCTGAGCAGTTCTTC
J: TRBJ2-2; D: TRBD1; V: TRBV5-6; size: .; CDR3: CASSRTGGGTGELFF; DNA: TGTGCCAGCAGCCGGACAGGGGGAGGCACCGGGGAGCTGTTTTTT
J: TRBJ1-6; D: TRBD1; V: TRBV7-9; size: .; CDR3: CASSATGDSPLHF; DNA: TGTGCCAGCAGCGCCACAGGGGACTCACCCCTCCACTTT
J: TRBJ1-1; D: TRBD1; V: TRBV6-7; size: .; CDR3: CASRTRQGLANTEAFF; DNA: TGTGCCAGCAGAACCCGACAGGGGCTAGCGAACACTGAAGCTTTCTTT
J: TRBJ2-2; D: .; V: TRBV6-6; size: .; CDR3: CAGQTNTGELFF; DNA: TGTGCCGGACAGACGAACACCGGGGAGCTGTTTTTT
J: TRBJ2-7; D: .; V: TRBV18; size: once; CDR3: CASSPSRDSRQYF; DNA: TGTGCCAGCTCACCATCCCGGGACTCGCGGCAGTACTTC
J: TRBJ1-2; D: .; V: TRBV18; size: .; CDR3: CASSPMGPNYGYTF; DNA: TGTGCCAGCTCACCAATGGGCCCTAACTATGGCTACACCTTC
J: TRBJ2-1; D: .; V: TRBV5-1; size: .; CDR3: CASSFSQTRNEQFF; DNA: TGCGCCAGCAGCTTTAGTCAGACTAGGAATGAGCAGTTCTTC
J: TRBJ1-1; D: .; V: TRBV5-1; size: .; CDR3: CASPEAFF; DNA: TGCGCCAGCCCGGAAGCTTTCTTT
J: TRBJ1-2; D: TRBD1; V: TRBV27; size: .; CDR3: CASSLGTGVGYTF; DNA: TGTGCCAGCAGTTTAGGGACAGGGGTGGGCTACACCTTC
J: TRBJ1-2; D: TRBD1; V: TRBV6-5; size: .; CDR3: CASSYSGGDGYTF; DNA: TGTGCCAGCAGCTATTCAGGGGGCGATGGCTACACCTTC
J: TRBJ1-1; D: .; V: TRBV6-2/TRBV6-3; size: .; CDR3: CASSYLTEAFF; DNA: TGTGCCAGCAGTTACCTCACTGAAGCTTTCTTT
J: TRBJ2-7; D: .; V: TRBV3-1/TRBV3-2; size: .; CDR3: CASSQVDGQGRHEQYF; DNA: TGTGCCAGCAGCCAAGTTGACGGCCAGGGAAGGCACGAGCAGTACTTC
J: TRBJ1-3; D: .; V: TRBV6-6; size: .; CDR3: CASRDSGSGNTIYF; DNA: TGTGCCAGCAGGGACTCGGGGTCTGGAAACACCATATATTTT
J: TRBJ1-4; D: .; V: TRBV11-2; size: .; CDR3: CASSLLGGGTNEKLFF; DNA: TGTGCCAGCAGCTTACTCGGTGGCGGAACTAATGAAAAACTGTTTTTT
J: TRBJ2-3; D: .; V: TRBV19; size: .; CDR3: CASMVRGTDTQYF; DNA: TGTGCCAGTATGGTCCGAGGCACAGATACGCAGTATTTT
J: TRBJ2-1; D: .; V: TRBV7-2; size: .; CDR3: CASSARGPGSYNEQFF; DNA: TGTGCCAGCAGCGCCCGTGGGCCCGGCTCCTACAATGAGCAGTTCTTC
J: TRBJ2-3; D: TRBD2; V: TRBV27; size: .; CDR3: CASMRRGRADTQYF; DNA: TGTGCCAGCATGAGGCGGGGGAGGGCAGATACGCAGTATTTT
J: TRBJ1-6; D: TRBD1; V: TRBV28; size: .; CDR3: CASSLRQGAGTPLHF; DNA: TGTGCCAGCAGTCTAAGACAGGGGGCAGGGACACCCCTCCACTTT
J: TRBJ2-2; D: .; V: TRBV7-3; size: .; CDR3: CASSTAGATNTGELFF; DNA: TGTGCCAGCAGCACCGCGGGGGCTACGAACACCGGGGAGCTGTTTTTT
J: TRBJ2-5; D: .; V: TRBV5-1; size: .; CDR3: CASSWTAYQETQYF; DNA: TGCGCCAGCAGCTGGACAGCGTACCAAGAGACCCAGTACTTC
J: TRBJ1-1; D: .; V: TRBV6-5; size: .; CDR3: CASSYGAGRAFF; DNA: TGTGCCAGCAGTTACGGGGCAGGCAGGGCTTTCTTT
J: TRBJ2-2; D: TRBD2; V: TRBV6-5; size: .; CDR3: CASRSSGSVHGELFF; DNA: TGTGCCAGCAGGTCTAGCGGGAGTGTACACGGGGAGCTGTTTTTT
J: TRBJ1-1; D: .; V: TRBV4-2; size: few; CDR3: CASSQETRRNTEAFF; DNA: TGTGCCAGCAGCCAAGAAACGCGGAGGAACACTGAAGCTTTCTTT
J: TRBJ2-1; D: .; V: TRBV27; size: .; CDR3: CASSLTSQSFNEQFF; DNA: TGTGCCAGCAGTTTAACTAGCCAAAGTTTCAATGAGCAGTTCTTC
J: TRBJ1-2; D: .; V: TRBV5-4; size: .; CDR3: CASSPTGRDGYTF; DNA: TGTGCCAGCAGCCCCACAGGAAGGGATGGCTACACCTTC
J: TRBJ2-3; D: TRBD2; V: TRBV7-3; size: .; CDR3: CASSSLAGNTDTQYF; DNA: TGTGCCAGCAGCTCTCTAGCGGGGAACACAGATACGCAGTATTTT
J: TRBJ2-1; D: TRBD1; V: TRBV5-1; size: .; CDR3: CASSSDRGEFEQFF; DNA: TGCGCCAGCAGCAGCGACAGGGGCGAATTTGAGCAGTTCTTC
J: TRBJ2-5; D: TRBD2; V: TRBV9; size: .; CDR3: CASSVSQGGETQYF; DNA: TGTGCCAGCAGCGTATCTCAGGGAGGGGAGACCCAGTACTTC